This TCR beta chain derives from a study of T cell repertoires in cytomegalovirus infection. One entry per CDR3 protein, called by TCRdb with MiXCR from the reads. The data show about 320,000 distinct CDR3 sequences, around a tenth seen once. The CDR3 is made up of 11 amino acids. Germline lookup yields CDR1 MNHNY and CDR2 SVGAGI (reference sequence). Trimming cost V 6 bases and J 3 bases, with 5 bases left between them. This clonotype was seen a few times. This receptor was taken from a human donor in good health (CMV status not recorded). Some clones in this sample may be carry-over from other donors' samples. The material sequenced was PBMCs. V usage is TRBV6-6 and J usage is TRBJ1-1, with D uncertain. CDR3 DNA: TGTGCCAGCAGGGACTACACTGAAGCTTTCTTT. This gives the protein CASRDYTEAFF.